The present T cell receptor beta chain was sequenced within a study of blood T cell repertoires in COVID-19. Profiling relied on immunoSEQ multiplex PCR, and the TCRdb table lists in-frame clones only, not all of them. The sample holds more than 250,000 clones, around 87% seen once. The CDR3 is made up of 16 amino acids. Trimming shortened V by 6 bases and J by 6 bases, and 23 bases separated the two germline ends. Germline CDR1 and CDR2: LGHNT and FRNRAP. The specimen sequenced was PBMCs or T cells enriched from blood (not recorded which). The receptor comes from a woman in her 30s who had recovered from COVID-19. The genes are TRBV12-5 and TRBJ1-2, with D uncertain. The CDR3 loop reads CASGSLGSNWGDGYTF. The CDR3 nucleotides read TGTGCTAGTGGCTCCCTCGGGAGTAACTGGGGAGATGGCTACACCTTC.